This record concerns one T cell receptor beta chain sequence. In the original analysis: Estimated nucleated cell counts came from reference gene primer amplification. This table comes from immunoSEQ multiplex PCR, and its TCRdb copy is limited to in-frame clones, with some not included. That table supplies the V and J calls and clone size; D and trimming were determined from the DNA. The repertoire holds more than 110,000 clones, around 85% seen once, with around 3.2% in the top ten. The sample originates from a study of blood T cell repertoires in COVID-19. Study in general: T cells, B-cell-depleted T cells, or PBMCs supplied cDNA or gDNA.

Germline loops: CDR1 SEHNR, CDR2 FQNEAQ (reference sequence). The CDR3 totals 14 residues. V was pared by 5 bases and J by 2 bases, with 5 bases of the junction left unmatched. The sequenced sample was peripheral blood. This receptor was identified in a man aged 50-60 years with acute or convalescent COVID-19. The chain employs TRBV7-9 and TRBJ2-5, with TRBD1 matching 7 bases. The CDR3 region is CASSTQTGQETQYF. In nucleotides, the CDR3 is TGTGCCAGCAGCACGCAGACAGGGCAAGAGACCCAGTACTTC. Together with reference TRBV7-9 and TRBJ2-5, the CDR3 gives the full variable domain: DTGVSQNPRHKITKRGQNVTFRCDPISEHNRLYWYRQTLGQGPEFLTYFQNEAQLEKSRLLSDRFSAERPKGSFSTLEIQRTEQGDSAMYLCASSTQTGQETQYFGPGTRLLVL.